The clone carrying this TCR beta chain is a singleton in its sample. The antigen is unknown. The data were taken from a study of graft-versus-host responses after intestinal transplantation. Study-level information: Transplant types were multivisceral, liver-intestinal, or isolated intestinal. Induction using anti-thymocyte globulin, followed by tacrolimus and steroids for approximately 3 years, was given to all recipients.

The table came from immunoSEQ multiplex PCR; TCRdb's copy has only in-frame clones and leaves some out. This table has around 110,000 clones, just over 90% appearing once. Per the germline V gene, CDR1 is KGHSH and CDR2 is LQKENI. V was shortened by 7 bases and J by 2 bases, with 11 bases between the two germline ends. CDR3 size: 13 residues. The study, taken as a whole, reports: The recipient marrow held GvH clones, and some of them showed up first in ileum or blood.

The input for sequencing was unstimulated CD4+ T cells sorted from spleen or lymph node cells, taken before intestinal transplant. The chain links TRBV18 to TRBJ1-1, with D tentatively TRBD1 (6 bases). This clonotype originated in a human donor who received an intestinal transplant. This chain's CDR3 is CASYQGSNTEAFF. The CDR3 DNA sequence: TGTGCCAGCTATCAGGGGAGCAACACTGAAGCTTTCTTT. Complete variable domain (other parts from reference TRBV18 and TRBJ1-1): NAGVMQNPRHLVRRRGQEARLRCSPMKGHSHVYWYRQLPEEGLKFMVYLQKENIIDESGMPKERFSAEFPKEGPSILRIQQVVRGDSAAYFCASYQGSNTEAFFGQGTRLTVV.